The clone carrying this T cell receptor beta chain appeared once. These data are taken from a study of PD-L1 blockade in urothelial cancer. The CDR3 sequence is 15 residues long. CDR1 is SEHNR, CDR2 FQNEAQ, per germline (reference sequence). J gave up 1 base and V 6 bases, and 4 bases lay outside the gene matches. Indicated time point: peripheral blood 6 weeks after treatment start. TCRdb's copy holds only in-frame clones and misses some; the assay was immunoSEQ multiplex PCR. The sample yields some 22,000 clones, around nine tenths seen once. This specimen was PBMCs, taken around atezolizumab (anti-PD-L1) treatment. The rearrangement joins TRBV7-9 to TRBJ2-3; 10 bases are a match to TRBD2. This clonotype was obtained from a woman aged 55 to 70 with urothelial cancer. The CDR3 loop reads CASRQGTSGTDTQYF. In DNA form, the CDR3 reads TGTGCCAGCAGACAAGGGACTAGCGGCACAGATACGCAGTATTTT.